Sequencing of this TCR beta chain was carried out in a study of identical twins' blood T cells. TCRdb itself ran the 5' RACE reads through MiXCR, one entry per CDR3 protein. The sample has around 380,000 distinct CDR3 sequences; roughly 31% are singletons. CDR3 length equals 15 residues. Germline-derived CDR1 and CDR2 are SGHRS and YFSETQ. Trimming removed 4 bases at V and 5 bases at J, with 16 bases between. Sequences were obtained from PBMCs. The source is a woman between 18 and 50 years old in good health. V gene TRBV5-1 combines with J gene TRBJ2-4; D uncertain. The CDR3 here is CASSPGDREENIQYF. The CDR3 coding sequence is TGCGCCAGCAGCCCAGGAGATCGAGAGGAAAACATTCAGTACTTC.